This T cell receptor beta chain was captured by sequencing in a study of control samples from healthy donors and cancer patients. This table comes from immunoSEQ multiplex PCR, and its TCRdb copy is limited to in-frame clones, with some not included. Of some 71,000 clones in the sample, approximately 90% were seen once. The CDR3 is made up of 15 amino acids. Germline V gives CDR1 SGDLS, CDR2 YYNGEE. The trim removed 3 bases at V and 14 bases at J, leaving 9 bases unmatched. This chain joins TRBV9 and TRBJ2-1, with 15 positions matching TRBD2. Specimen: PBMCs. The TCR comes from a woman in her forties or fifties with colorectal cancer. The CDR3 DNA follows: TGTGCCAGCAGCGCGGTCCGGACTAGCGGGAGGGTTAAGTTCTTC. Amino acid sequence: CASSAVRTSGRVKFF.